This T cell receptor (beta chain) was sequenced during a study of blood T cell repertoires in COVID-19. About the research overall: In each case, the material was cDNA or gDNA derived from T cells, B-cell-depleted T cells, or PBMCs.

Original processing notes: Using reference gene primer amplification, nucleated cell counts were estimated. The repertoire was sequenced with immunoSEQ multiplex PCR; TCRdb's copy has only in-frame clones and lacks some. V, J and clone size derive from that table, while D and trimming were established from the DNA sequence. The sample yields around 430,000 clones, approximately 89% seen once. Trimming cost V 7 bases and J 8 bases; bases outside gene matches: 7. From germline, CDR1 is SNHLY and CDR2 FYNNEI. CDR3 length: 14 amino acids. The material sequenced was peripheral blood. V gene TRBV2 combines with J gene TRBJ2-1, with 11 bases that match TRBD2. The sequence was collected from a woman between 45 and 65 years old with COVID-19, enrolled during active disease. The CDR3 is CASNVAGGPYEQFF. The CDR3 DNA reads TGTGCCAGCAACGTAGCGGGGGGGCCTTATGAGCAGTTCTTC.